Listed here are 2 T cell receptor beta chains from one sample, sequenced in a study of blood T cell repertoires in COVID-19. This table comes from immunoSEQ multiplex PCR, and its TCRdb copy is limited to in-frame clones, with some not included. Here the sample spans around 170,000 clones, 80% to 90% being singletons. Sample: peripheral blood. The source is a woman older than 75 with COVID-19, enrolled during active disease.

The chain links TRBV7-2 to TRBJ1-6; a weak D match, TRBD1 (5 bases). Germline V gene lookup returns CDR1 SGHTA and CDR2 FQGNSA. The CDR3 has 18 amino acids. The V gene lost 1 base and the J gene lost 0 bases, with 13 bases spanning the gap. CDR3 sequence (DNA): TGTGCCAGCAGCTTAGTCGGGGGGTTGAACTCCTATAATTCACCCCTCCACTTT. Amino acids: CASSLVGGLNSYNSPLHF.

This clone was seen a few times. Other DNA sequences in the sample encode the same CDR3. The chain uses TRBV7-9 and TRBJ2-5; 10 nucleotides align to TRBD1. Trimming took 0 bases from V and 3 from J; bases not matched to a gene: 4. The length of the CDR3 is 16 residues. Germline assignment: CDR1 SEHNR and CDR2 FQNEAQ (reference sequence). As DNA, the CDR3 is TGTGCCAGCAGCTTAGCGCGGGGGACAGGGGAAGAGACCCAGTACTTC. Protein product: CASSLARGTGEETQYF.